The 4 T cell receptor beta chains given below trace back to one sample, sequenced in a study of blood T cell repertoires in COVID-19. Assay used: immunoSEQ multiplex PCR; TCRdb lists only in-frame clones, some missing. Of about 100,000 clones in the sample, 80% to 95% were seen once. Sequencing input: peripheral blood. Receptors originate from a man in his 70s with acute or convalescent COVID-19.

V and J are TRBV3-1 (or the pseudogene TRBV3-2) and TRBJ2-1, with TRBD1 matching over 7 bases. The CDR3 spans 13 residues. V was pared by 5 bases and J by 4 bases, with 2 bases of the junction left unmatched. In germline, CDR1 is LGHDT, CDR2 YNNKEL (reference sequence). For the CDR3, the DNA is TGTGCCAGCAGCGGGACAGCGTACAATGAGCAGTTCTTC. Protein product: CASSGTAYNEQFF.

The chain employs TRBV21-1 and TRBJ1-1; the D call of TRBD1 is as the table states it, not checked on the DNA. TRBV21-1 is an annotated pseudogene. This CDR3 is 14 amino acids long. CDR3 region: CASTLTRKNTEAFF. The DNA for the CDR3 is TGTGCCAGCACCCTGACACGAAAGAACACTGAAGCTTTCTTT.

The chain employs TRBV27 and TRBJ2-2; 8 positions match TRBD2. The junction had 6 bases not matched to a gene; V was cut back by 1 base and J by 2 bases. Germline V gene sequence: CDR1 MNHEY, CDR2 SMNVEV (reference sequence). The CDR3 is 17 residues long. The CDR3 reads CASSLFGLAGNTGELFF. Here the CDR3 DNA reads TGTGCCAGCAGTTTATTCGGACTAGCTGGTAACACCGGGGAGCTGTTTTTT.

This chain uses TRBV7-6 with TRBJ2-3; 9 positions agree with TRBD1. Germline assignment: CDR1 SGHVS and CDR2 FNYEAQ. The ends lost 2 bases at V and 2 bases at J; junction bases unmatched: 5. The CDR3 spans 16 residues. The CDR3 is CASSLMGQGSTDTQYF. For the CDR3, the DNA is TGTGCCAGCAGCTTAATGGGACAGGGATCCACAGATACGCAGTATTTT.